This T cell receptor beta chain was identified during a study of blood T cells in healthy people across ages. Study-wide findings and caveats: Unsorted PBMCs ruled out conclusive naive versus antigen-experienced comparison. Measured against age, TCR beta diversity per million T cells decreased in a roughly linear manner.

This clonotype was detected only a few times. Antigen specificity is unknown. It was with a sample-barcoded 5' primer and a J-beta primer mix that a second PCR of roughly 7 to 12 cycles was run. Each CDR3 protein is one row after TCRdb ran MiXCR on the 5' RACE reads. The sample has 700,000 or so distinct CDR3 sequences, around 38% seen once. The CDR3 is 15 residues long. V shed 2 bases, J shed 8 bases, and the junction held 7 bases outside the gene matches. Germline V lookup: CDR1 MNHNS, CDR2 SASEGT. Sample: blood. This clonotype was sampled from a man older than 75 in good health. This chain connects TRBV6-1 to TRBJ1-4; 8 bases align to TRBD1. CDR3 coding DNA: TGTGCCAGCAGTGAAAGACAGGGGAGGGGAGAAAAACTGTTTTTT. Residues: CASSERQGRGEKLFF.